These 31 T cell receptor beta chains share one sample of origin, sequenced in a study of blood T cell repertoires in COVID-19 (dated by TCRdb to 2020 to 2021). The protocol used for the library was the immunoSEQ multiplex PCR assay. TCRdb retrieved this table from immuneACCESS and kept in-frame rearrangements only. Not all clones are present; in checked studies, unresolved V genes account for under half, and no reason is known for the remainder. Counted in this sample were some 260,000 clones; around 90% of them appeared once. The top ten clones comprise roughly 0.8% of the sample. The sequenced sample consisted of peripheral blood. These receptors all stem from a woman aged 30 to 39 with acute or convalescent COVID-19.

The V call is TRBV5-6, the J call TRBJ1-1; 7 positions agree with TRBD1. This CDR3 is built from 15 residues. J gave up 7 bases and V 2 bases, and 11 bases lay outside the gene matches. The germline V gene encodes CDR1 SGHDT and CDR2 YYEEEE. CDR3 in amino acids: CASSFMDRSNLEAFF. The CDR3 DNA follows: TGTGCCAGCAGCTTCATGGACAGGAGCAATCTTGAAGCTTTCTTT.

The chain links TRBV30 to TRBJ2-7; perhaps TRBD2 as D (5 bases). V shed 2 bases and J shed 6 bases, with 14 bases lying between them. This CDR3 has 13 residues. In germline, CDR1 is GTSNPN, CDR2 SVGIG (reference sequence). Written as DNA, the CDR3 is TGTGCCTGGAGTAGGGCGGACTTTGCCGAGCAGTACTTC. Translated, it gives CAWSRADFAEQYF.

V and J are TRBV19 and TRBJ2-3; D remains ambiguous. The CDR3 is 17 amino acids. Between the trimmed V and J ends, which lost 3 bases and 1 base, there was a span of 17 bases. Germline CDR1 is LNHDA and CDR2 is SQIVND (reference sequence). CDR3 sequence reads: CASSIYSSVPGTDTQYF. As DNA, the CDR3 is TGTGCCAGTAGTATCTACAGCTCAGTCCCCGGCACAGATACGCAGTATTTT.

This sequence joins TRBV6-2 or TRBV6-3 and TRBJ1-5; perhaps TRBD1 as D (6 bases). The CDR3 sequence is 14 residues long. V gave up 5 bases and J gave up 4 bases, with 12 bases separating them. The germline V gene has CDR1 MNHEY and CDR2 SVGEGT. This chain's CDR3 is CASSNPGVNQPQHF. For the CDR3, the DNA is TGTGCCAGCAGTAACCCAGGGGTTAATCAGCCCCAGCATTTT.

The sample holds one count of this clone. The chain combines TRBV19 with TRBJ1-2, with TRBD1 identical over 9 bases. Germline V gene lookup returns CDR1 LNHDA and CDR2 SQIVND (reference sequence). With 3 bases clipped from V and 8 bases from J, the junction kept 1 base outside the gene matches. The CDR3 length is 12 residues. The CDR3 nucleotides are TGTGCCAGTAGTATTACAGGGGGCGGCTACACCTTC. Its translation: CASSITGGGYTF. The full variable domain, its missing parts supplied by reference TRBV19 and TRBJ1-2, is DGGITQSPKYLFRKEGQNVTLSCEQNLNHDAMYWYRQDPGQGLRLIYYSQIVNDFQKGDIAEGYSVSREKKESFPLTVTSAQKNPTAFYLCASSITGGGYTFGSGTRLTVV.

A single count supports this clone. The V and J genes are TRBV19 and TRBJ1-5; possibly TRBD1 for D (5 bases). There are 14 residues in the CDR3. V shed 5 bases and J shed 7 bases, with 15 bases lying between them. CDR1 is LNHDA and CDR2 is SQIVND in the germline V gene (reference sequence). CDR3 amino acids: CASSLLGSGQPQHF. The CDR3 nucleotides read TGTGCCAGTAGTCTTCTGGGATCAGGGCAGCCCCAGCATTTT.

J is TRBJ1-2 and V is TRBV2, with a tentative D call TRBD1 (6 bases). The V end lost 6 bases, the J end lost 1 base, and 9 bases lay between the germline ends. This CDR3 contains 13 residues. Per the germline V gene, CDR1 is SNHLY and CDR2 is FYNNEI. The CDR3 bases are TGTGCCAGCAGAAGGGGGATTAACTATGGCTACACCTTC. Translation gives CASRRGINYGYTF. Using reference TRBV2 and TRBJ1-2 for the parts outside the CDR3, the full variable domain is EPEVTQTPSHQVTQMGQEVILRCVPISNHLYFYWYRQILGQKVEFLVSFYNNEISEKSEIFDDQFSVERPDGSNFTLKIRSTKLEDSAMYFCASRRGINYGYTFGSGTRLTVV.

This chain uses TRBV21-1 with TRBJ1-6; TRBD1 is taken as the D call from the table, unchecked against the DNA. TRBV21-1 is a pseudogene segment. The CDR3 has 15 amino acids. The CDR3, as DNA: TGTGCCAGCAGCAAAGCGGGCCTGGATGGTTCACCCCTCCACTTT. Its translation: CASSKAGLDGSPLHF.

With respect to this clone: The identical CDR3 is also encoded by other nucleotide sequences in the sample. CDR3 sequence: CASSSGTSGRANQYF. CDR3 DNA: TGCGCCAGCAGCTCAGGAACTAGCGGGAGGGCGAACCAGTATTTT. The chain uses TRBV5-1 and TRBJ2-3, with 13 positions matching TRBD2. After removal of 3 bases from V and 12 bases from J, the junction contained 10 bases not matched to a gene. The germline V gene has CDR1 SGHRS and CDR2 YFSETQ. The CDR3 covers 15 residues.

The V call is TRBV3-1 (or the pseudogene TRBV3-2), the J call TRBJ2-1, with 7 bases that match TRBD2. The V and J ends lost 3 bases and 9 bases, in that order; junction bases with no gene match: 5. Germline V gives CDR1 LGHDT, CDR2 YNNKEL (reference sequence). This CDR3 region has 13 residues. The CDR3 nucleotides read TGTGCCAGCAGCCAGGGAGGGATTCGTGAGCAGTTCTTC. Translating gives CASSQGGIREQFF.

V is TRBV6-2 or TRBV6-3 and J is TRBJ1-2, with no clear D. The germline V and J ends were trimmed by 2 bases and 7 bases, with 14 bases remaining between them. This CDR3 is built from 14 residues. The germline gives CDR1 MNHEY, CDR2 SVGEGT. CDR3 DNA sequence: TGTGCCAGCAGTTACCGGGGTGGGGTTCGTGGCTACACCTTC. Protein: CASSYRGGVRGYTF.

The chain recombines TRBV6-1 with TRBJ1-1; perhaps TRBD1 as D (5 bases). Trimming took off 2 bases at V and 7 bases at J, with 8 bases between the two ends. The CDR3 consists of 12 residues. Germline loops: CDR1 MNHNS, CDR2 SASEGT. Here the CDR3 DNA reads TGTGCCAGCAGTGAAACAGGCTATGAAGCTTTCTTT. Amino acid sequence: CASSETGYEAFF.

This clone was detected only once. The J gene is TRBJ1-2, the V gene TRBV9; 8 nucleotides match TRBD1. This CDR3 spans 15 amino acids. Germline CDR1 and CDR2: SGDLS and YYNGEE. Trimming removed 3 bases from V and 4 bases from J; junction bases left unmatched: 8. CDR3 nucleotide sequence: TGTGCCAGCAGCGCCGGACAGGGTGAAGGCTATGGCTACACCTTC. This codes for CASSAGQGEGYGYTF.

V gene TRBV7-9 combines with J gene TRBJ2-1; no definite D call. CDR3 length: 12 amino acids. Germline assignment: CDR1 SEHNR and CDR2 FQNEAQ (reference sequence). Trimming removed 5 bases at V and 6 bases at J, with 8 bases between. CDR3 coding DNA: TGTGCCAGCAGCCCCGACACCAATGAGCAGTTCTTC. This translates into CASSPDTNEQFF. The variable domain in full, completed from reference TRBV7-9 and TRBJ2-1, reads DTGVSQNPRHKITKRGQNVTFRCDPISEHNRLYWYRQTLGQGPEFLTYFQNEAQLEKSRLLSDRFSAERPKGSFSTLEIQRTEQGDSAMYLCASSPDTNEQFFGPGTRLTVL.

The chain joins TRBV10-2 to TRBJ1-5, with D tentatively TRBD1 (5 bases). Germline CDR1 reads WSHSY; CDR2 reads SAAADI. This CDR3 has 13 residues. Trimming pared 8 bases from V and 4 bases from J, leaving 12 bases between. The CDR3 DNA reads TGCGCCAGCGACCAGGGCAAGAATCAGCCCCAGCATTTT. This sequence encodes CASDQGKNQPQHF.

The CDR3 reads CASIWTGRTEAFF. In DNA, the CDR3 is TGCGCCAGCATTTGGACAGGGCGTACTGAAGCTTTCTTT. The chain couples TRBV10-2 to TRBJ1-1; 8 nucleotides agree with TRBD1. After removal of 7 bases from V and 5 bases from J, the junction contained 6 bases not matched to a gene. The length of the CDR3 is 13 residues. Germline lookup yields CDR1 WSHSY and CDR2 SAAADI.

J is TRBJ2-7 and V is TRBV7-2, with D perhaps matching TRBD2 (6 bases). Trimming cost V 1 base and J 2 bases, with 6 bases left between them. CDR1 is SGHTA and CDR2 is FQGNSA in the germline V gene. The CDR3 spans 13 residues. The CDR3 here is CASSLGGTYEQYF. In DNA form, the CDR3 reads TGTGCCAGCAGCTTAGGCGGGACCTACGAGCAGTACTTC. Complete variable domain (other parts from reference TRBV7-2 and TRBJ2-7): GAGVSQSPSNKVTEKGKDVELRCDPISGHTALYWYRQSLGQGLEFLIYFQGNSAPDKSGLPSDRFSAERTGGSVSTLTIQRTQQEDSAVYLCASSLGGTYEQYFGPGTRLTVT.

The chain carries TRBV6-5 and TRBJ1-3; D gene uncertain. CDR3 length equals 14 residues. The germline V gene encodes CDR1 MNHEY and CDR2 SVGAGI. Trimming removed 5 bases at V and 0 bases at J, with 8 bases between. The CDR3 reads CASSPTISGNTIYF. For the CDR3, the DNA is TGTGCCAGCAGTCCGACAATCTCTGGAAACACCATATATTTT.

The chain is built from TRBV6-1 and TRBJ2-1; 13 nucleotides match TRBD2. This CDR3 spans 16 amino acids. V lost 4 bases to trimming and J lost 7 bases; unmatched junction nucleotides: 7. Germline V gene sequence: CDR1 MNHNS, CDR2 SASEGT. CDR3 in DNA: TGTGCCAGCAGTGCATTACTAGCGGGAGGGGTTAATGAGCAGTTCTTC. Protein product: CASSALLAGGVNEQFF.

The chain is built from TRBV11-2 and TRBJ2-7; 12 bases line up with TRBD2. Germline CDR1 SGHAT, CDR2 FQNNGV. This CDR3 comprises 15 residues. J was trimmed by 10 bases and V by 0 bases; bases with no gene match: 7. CDR3 residues: CASSLETSGRTRQYF. Written as DNA, the CDR3 is TGTGCCAGCAGCTTAGAAACTAGCGGGAGGACCCGCCAGTACTTC.

The chain links TRBV12-5 to TRBJ1-1; D remains unclear. Germline V lookup: CDR1 LGHNT, CDR2 FRNRAP. This CDR3 has 12 amino acids. Trimming removed 4 bases at V and 5 bases at J, with 8 bases between. CDR3 coding DNA: TGTGCTAGTGGTTCCCGGGTAACTGAAGCTTTCTTT. This gives the protein CASGSRVTEAFF. The full variable domain, completed using reference TRBV12-5 and TRBJ1-1, is DARVTQTPRHKVTEMGQEVTMRCQPILGHNTVFWYRQTMMQGLELLAYFRNRAPLDDSGMPKDRFSAEMPDATLATLKIQPSEPRDSAVYFCASGSRVTEAFFGQGTRLTVV.

The rearrangement joins TRBV27 to TRBJ1-6; the D is unclear. Trimming took off 2 bases at V and 3 bases at J, with 8 bases between the two ends. The germline CDR1 and CDR2 sequences are MNHEY and SMNVEV (reference sequence). The CDR3 extends over 15 amino acids. The DNA of the CDR3 is TGTGCCAGCAGTTTAGCCGGGGTCTATAATTCACCCCTCCACTTT. This codes for CASSLAGVYNSPLHF.

This clone showed up just once. The CDR3 DNA reads TGCGCCAGCAGCTTGGAGTGGGGGCCCTACGAGCAGTACTTC. Translated: CASSLEWGPYEQYF. J is TRBJ2-7 and V is TRBV5-1; a weak D match, TRBD1 (6 bases). CDR3 length equals 14 residues. Trimming took 0 bases from V and 2 from J, leaving 9 bases between them. Looked up from germline, CDR1 is SGHRS and CDR2 is YFSETQ.

The chain joins TRBV6-5 to TRBJ2-1; D remains ambiguous. The germline V gene has CDR1 MNHEY and CDR2 SVGAGI. CDR3 length: 15 residues. Trimming removed 6 bases at V and 0 bases at J, with 12 bases between. CDR3 in amino acids: CASRKEHSSYNEQFF. CDR3 bases: TGTGCCAGCAGGAAGGAGCATAGCTCCTACAATGAGCAGTTCTTC.

J is TRBJ2-5 and V is TRBV27; the match to TRBD2 covers 10 bases. The V gene's germline CDR1 is MNHEY and CDR2 SMNVEV (reference sequence). CDR3 length: 14 residues. The ends lost 6 bases at V and 4 bases at J; junction bases unmatched: 5. For the CDR3, the DNA is TGTGCCAGCAGGCACCTAGCGGGAGTAGAGACCCAGTACTTC. Residues: CASRHLAGVETQYF.

The chain carries TRBV7-2 and TRBJ1-6; tentatively, D is TRBD1 (5 bases). Germline loops: CDR1 SGHTA, CDR2 FQGNSA. This CDR3 contains 14 residues. Between the trimmed V and J ends, which lost 1 base and 9 bases, there was a span of 10 bases. CDR3 sequence (DNA): TGTGCCAGCAGCTTAGTTTACGGGGGTTCACCCCTCCACTTT. Protein sequence: CASSLVYGGSPLHF.

This clone was seen once. V is TRBV10-3 and J is TRBJ2-3; 8 positions agree with TRBD2. V shed 0 bases and J 10 bases; nucleotides not matched to a gene: 3. The V gene's germline CDR1 is ENHRY and CDR2 SYGVKD. The CDR3 consists of 13 residues. The CDR3 reads CAISESPREAQYF. The CDR3 DNA reads TGTGCCATCAGTGAGTCGCCGCGGGAGGCGCAGTATTTT.

The chain carries TRBV2 and TRBJ1-3; 9 nucleotides agree with TRBD1. The V segment lost 4 bases and the J segment 2 bases; nucleotides outside the gene matches: 0. Per germline, CDR1 SNHLY and CDR2 FYNNEI. The CDR3 loop spans 14 amino acids. The CDR3 protein is CASSGDRAGNTIYF. CDR3 nucleotides: TGTGCCAGCAGTGGGGACAGGGCTGGAAACACCATATATTTT.

This chain uses TRBV2 with TRBJ1-4; D is possibly TRBD1 (6 bases). Germline CDR1 reads SNHLY; CDR2 reads FYNNEI. The CDR3 runs 15 residues. V was clipped by 3 bases and J by 1 base, with 9 bases between them. As DNA, the CDR3 is TGTGCCAGCAGTGACCTCAGGGGAACTAATGAAAAACTGTTTTTT. Encoded protein: CASSDLRGTNEKLFF.

This rearrangement joins TRBV24-1 to TRBJ1-5, with D hard to call. This CDR3 comprises 14 residues. From germline, CDR1 is KGHDR and CDR2 SFDVKD. V shed 6 bases and J shed 5 bases, with 13 bases lying between them. CDR3 nucleotides: TGTGCCACCAGTCTCCCGGGTCCCCATCAGCCCCAGCATTTT. This translates into CATSLPGPHQPQHF.

J is TRBJ1-3 and V is TRBV5-1, with 7 positions matching TRBD1. Germline CDR1 SGHRS, CDR2 YFSETQ. This CDR3 is built from 14 residues. V lost 4 bases and J lost 4; bases outside the gene matches: 5. CDR3 region: CASSQGTAGNTIYF. The CDR3 region has the DNA TGCGCCAGCAGCCAAGGGACAGCGGGAAACACCATATATTTT. The full variable domain, its missing parts supplied by reference TRBV5-1 and TRBJ1-3, is KAGVTQTPRYLIKTRGQQVTLSCSPISGHRSVSWYQQTPGQGLQFLFEYFSETQRNKGNFPGRFSGRQFSNSRSEMNVSTLELGDSALYLCASSQGTAGNTIYFGEGSWLTVV.